Listed here are 8 T cell receptor beta chains from one sample, sequenced in a study of T cells in Graves' hyperthyroidism and ophthalmopathy. Amplified TCR beta CDR3 regions came from RNA transcripts. The TCR CDR3 was amplified in a first-round RT-PCR using the HTBI primer set. TCRdb re-called the multiplex PCR reads through MiXCR, storing one row per CDR3 protein. This table holds some 760,000 distinct CDR3 sequences, around 13% found once. Sample: blood. The receptors were gathered from a woman aged 18-30 years with Graves' hyperthyroidism.

This clonotype was recorded at least ten times. The chain joins TRBV6-2 or TRBV6-3 to TRBJ2-1; weak D call: TRBD2 (6 bases). Per the germline V gene, CDR1 is MNHEY and CDR2 is SVGEGT. CDR3 length equals 15 residues. Trimming removed 6 bases at V and 6 bases at J, with 18 bases between. CDR3: CASRNGGLDLNEQFF. CDR3 DNA sequence: TGTGCCAGCAGGAATGGGGGACTGGACCTCAATGAGCAGTTCTTC.

The rearrangement uses TRBV6-1 and TRBJ2-7, with 9 bases that match TRBD1. Germline lookup yields CDR1 MNHNS and CDR2 SASEGT. After removal of 5 bases from V and 5 bases from J, the junction contained 13 bases not matched to a gene. The CDR3 sequence is 16 residues long. In DNA, the CDR3 is TGTGCCAGCAGTCTCAACTCCGGGACAGGGTTAAACGAGCAGTACTTC. It yields the protein CASSLNSGTGLNEQYF.

This chain links TRBV9 with TRBJ1-6, with D hard to call. V was trimmed by 0 bases and J by 8 bases, leaving 6 bases between them. The CDR3 runs to 13 residues. From germline, CDR1 is SGDLS and CDR2 YYNGEE. The CDR3 DNA follows: TGTGCCAGCAGCGTAGCTACGGATTCACCCCTCCACTTT. Translation gives CASSVATDSPLHF.

The table lists this clonotype with a few counts. The chain is built from TRBV24-1 and TRBJ2-1; the D gene is possibly TRBD1 (6 bases). Germline V gene lookup returns CDR1 KGHDR and CDR2 SFDVKD. The CDR3 is made up of 14 amino acids. V gave up 3 bases and J gave up 4 bases, with 9 bases separating them. CDR3 bases: TGTGCCACCAGTGATGCTACAGGGTACAATGAGCAGTTCTTC. This sequence encodes CATSDATGYNEQFF.

This clonotype was recorded at least ten times. The J gene is TRBJ1-2, the V gene TRBV28; no definite D call. The CDR3 runs to 13 residues. Germline CDR1 and CDR2: MDHEN and SYDVKM. Trimming removed 2 bases at V and 5 bases at J, with 9 bases between. The CDR3 loop reads CASSLPLGYGYTF. The CDR3 coding sequence is TGTGCCAGCAGTTTACCTCTCGGTTATGGCTACACCTTC.

This clonotype came up many times. The chain carries TRBV18 and TRBJ2-1; the D is unclear. V gave up 3 bases and J gave up 6 bases, with 6 bases separating them. Germline CDR1 KGHSH, CDR2 LQKENI. The CDR3 has 12 amino acids. The CDR3 DNA reads as TGTGCCAGCTCACCTCCGCGCAATGAGCAGTTCTTC. It yields the protein CASSPPRNEQFF.

V usage is TRBV19 and J usage is TRBJ2-3; 12 bases match TRBD2. CDR1 is LNHDA and CDR2 is SQIVND in the germline V gene (reference sequence). The CDR3 covers 16 residues. J was trimmed by 6 bases and V by 3 bases; bases with no gene match: 7. The CDR3 nucleotides are TGTGCCAGTAGTATGACGACTAGCGGGAGCGGGGATACGCAGTATTTT. Its translation: CASSMTTSGSGDTQYF.

This clonotype was observed a few times. This chain links TRBV6-2 or TRBV6-3 with TRBJ2-5; D is unclear. Trimming pared 6 bases from V and 0 bases from J, leaving 8 bases between. Germline-derived CDR1 and CDR2 are MNHEY and SVGEGT. The CDR3 covers 13 residues. The CDR3 region is CASSTTYQETQYF. CDR3 nucleotides: TGTGCCAGCAGCACTACGTACCAAGAGACCCAGTACTTC.